One sample yielded the 20 T cell receptor beta chains listed below, sequenced in a study of Graves' ophthalmopathy and Graves' hyperthyroidism. RNA transcripts yielded amplified TCR beta CDR3 regions. HTBI-primed first-round RT-PCR preceded second-round multiplex PCR. TCRdb recomputed calls from the multiplex PCR reads with MiXCR, one row per CDR3 protein. The sample holds 500,000 to 700,000 distinct CDR3 sequences; 20% to 25% are singletons and the top ten take approximately 7%. Sample: peripheral blood. These receptors all come from a woman aged 18-29 years with stable Graves' hyperthyroidism. Some clones in this sample may be carry-over from other donors' samples.

This clonotype was seen ten or more times. The chain is built from TRBV7-2 and TRBJ2-7, with 8 bases aligning to TRBD2. The CDR3 is made up of 15 amino acids. CDR1 SGHTA and CDR2 FQGNSA come from the germline V gene. The V gene end was trimmed by 1 base and the J gene end by 3 bases; junction bases not matched to a gene: 5. The CDR3 coding sequence is TGTGCCAGCAGCTTAGGGGTTAGCGGGGTCTACGAGCAGTACTTC. Its protein is CASSLGVSGVYEQYF.

This clonotype was detected a few times. CDR3 nucleotide sequence: TGTGCCAGCAGTGAAGCGGGCCTAGCTCCACGAAGGGGCGAGCAGTACTTC. Protein: CASSEAGLAPRRGEQYF. The chain joins TRBV6-1 to TRBJ2-7, with D possibly being TRBD1 or TRBD2 (5 bases each). Germline V CDR1 and CDR2: MNHNS, SASEGT. CDR3 size: 17 residues. With 0 bases removed from V and 6 bases from J, the gap between germline ends came to 21 bases.

The chain is built from TRBV28 and TRBJ2-7; possibly TRBD2 for D (7 bases). The CDR3 has 14 amino acids. Per germline, CDR1 MDHEN and CDR2 SYDVKM. The V and J ends lost 7 bases and 2 bases respectively, with 15 bases between them. The CDR3 is CASTRGGGPYEQYF. As DNA, the CDR3 is TGTGCCAGCACCCGGGGCGGGGGCCCCTACGAGCAGTACTTC.

This clonotype was seen ten or more times. The gene calls are TRBV28 and TRBJ2-7, with D possibly TRBD1 on 6 matching bases. The CDR3 has 14 residues. Germline lookup yields CDR1 MDHEN and CDR2 SYDVKM. V shed 7 bases and J shed 2 bases, with 15 bases lying between them. The CDR3 DNA reads as TGTGCCAGCACCCCCCATTGGGACACCTACGAGCAGTACTTC. This translates into CASTPHWDTYEQYF.

This clonotype was seen repeatedly, ten times or more. A read error may produce the germline difference seen at one junction end. The rearrangement joins TRBV19 to TRBJ1-1; the match to TRBD1 covers 9 bases. The germline gives CDR1 LNHDA, CDR2 SQIVND (reference sequence). This CDR3 region has 16 residues. For the CDR3, the DNA is TGTGCCAGTAGTAAAGGGACAGGGACCATGAACACTGGAGCTTTCTTT. The encoded protein is CASSKGTGTMNTGAFF. Full variable domain (rest looked up from reference TRBV19 and TRBJ1-1): DGGITQSPKYLFRKEGQNVTLSCEQNLNHDAMYWYRQDPGQGLRLIYYSQIVNDFQKGDIAEGYSVSREKKESFPLTVTSAQKNPTAFYLCASSKGTGTMNTGAFFGQGTRLTVV.

This clonotype was recorded many times. This sequence joins TRBV5-1 and TRBJ2-7; 13 bases align to TRBD2. There are 17 residues in the CDR3. Germline CDR1 and CDR2: SGHRS and YFSETQ. Losses at the gene ends were 4 bases for V and 0 bases for J; bases not matched to a gene: 7. CDR3: CASSPGLAGPSSYEQYF. The CDR3 bases are TGCGCCAGCAGCCCGGGACTAGCGGGGCCAAGCTCCTACGAGCAGTACTTC.

V gene TRBV28 combines with J gene TRBJ1-1; D ambiguous. V gave up 1 base and J gave up 13 bases, with 19 bases separating them. CDR1 is MDHEN, CDR2 SYDVKM, per germline. CDR3 length equals 14 residues. CDR3 nucleotide sequence: TGTGCCAGCAGTTTATCCCATGCCCAAAACGGTGGTTTCTTT. Protein product: CASSLSHAQNGGFF.

This sequence joins TRBV5-1 and TRBJ1-1; no clear D gene. V lost 4 bases, J lost 7 bases, and 8 bases lay in between. Germline-derived CDR1 and CDR2 are SGHRS and YFSETQ. The CDR3 sequence is 11 residues long. CDR3 amino acids: CASSGRYEAFF. The CDR3 region has the DNA TGCGCCAGCAGCGGCCGCTATGAAGCTTTCTTT.

Details on this clonotype: Mismatch with germline at one junction end may stem from a read error. This chain uses TRBV20-1 with TRBJ1-5, with D perhaps TRBD1 (5 bases). The CDR3 runs 12 residues. The germline CDR1 and CDR2 sequences are DFQATT and SNEGSKA (reference sequence). CDR3 protein: CSARGGNQPQRF. The CDR3 DNA sequence: TGCAGTGCTAGAGGGGGCAATCAGCCCCAGCGTTTT.

Comment on this clonotype: Since the CDR3 does not end with the conserved phenylalanine or tryptophan, this likely comes from a read error. V usage is TRBV18 and J usage is TRBJ1-1; 7 bases fit TRBD1. Unmatched junction bases numbered 1, after V lost 2 bases and J lost 1 base. This CDR3 region has 14 residues. Germline V gene data show CDR1 as KGHSH and CDR2 as LQKENI. The CDR3: CASSPSGGNTEAFL. CDR3 bases: TGTGCCAGCTCACCATCAGGGGGGAACACTGAAGCTTTCCTT.

The rearrangement joins TRBV6-1 to TRBJ1-1; 9 bases map to TRBD1. CDR1 is MNHNS, CDR2 SASEGT, per germline. Germline trimming cut 6 bases from V and 3 bases from J; bases unmatched to any gene: 8. This CDR3 contains 15 residues. CDR3 in amino acids: CASSDGGDRDTEAFF. The CDR3 DNA reads TGTGCCAGCAGCGATGGTGGGGACAGGGACACTGAAGCTTTCTTT.

This clonotype was seen many times. The V call is TRBV20-1, the J call TRBJ1-2, with TRBD1 matching over 7 bases. This CDR3 spans 14 amino acids. The J segment lost 5 bases and the V segment lost 5 bases, leaving 11 bases of the junction unmatched. Germline loops: CDR1 DFQATT, CDR2 SNEGSKA (reference sequence). The CDR3 region is CSAPDRDLPYGYTF. The CDR3 nucleotides are TGCAGTGCTCCCGACAGGGACCTTCCATATGGCTACACCTTC.

This clonotype has ten or more counts. DNA for the CDR3: TGTGCCAGCAGTTTATTGGCTCCGGGGGGTGAAGCTTTCTTT. Amino acids: CASSLLAPGGEAFF. This chain uses TRBV27 with TRBJ1-1; D might be TRBD1 (5 bases). The germline V gene has CDR1 MNHEY and CDR2 SMNVEV (reference sequence). The CDR3 length is 14 residues. The V and J ends lost 1 base and 7 bases respectively, with 13 bases between them.

In its sample, this clonotype was seen a few times. This chain connects TRBV20-1 to TRBJ2-6; D may match TRBD1 or TRBD2 (5 bases each). V was clipped by 1 base and J by 0 bases, with 10 bases between them. The CDR3 is 16 amino acids. Germline V gene data show CDR1 as DFQATT and CDR2 as SNEGSKA (reference sequence). For the CDR3, the DNA is TGCAGTGCTAGAGGGGGGAGCCCCTCTGGGGCCAACGTCCTGACTTTC. This sequence encodes CSARGGSPSGANVLTF.

This clonotype has ten or more counts. This chain joins TRBV6-5 and TRBJ2-5; TRBD2 aligns across 7 bases. The CDR3 has 13 residues. CDR1 MNHEY and CDR2 SVGAGI come from the germline V gene. With V trimmed by 2 bases and J by 5 bases, 2 bases remained unmatched. Here the CDR3 reads CASSYVGGETQYF. The CDR3 DNA follows: TGTGCCAGCAGTTACGTGGGGGGGGAGACCCAGTACTTC.

This clonotype was counted many times. The chain carries TRBV6-1 and TRBJ1-5; 9 bases align to TRBD1. The CDR3 runs 15 residues. CDR1 MNHNS and CDR2 SASEGT come from the germline V gene. The V and J ends lost 6 bases and 10 bases, in that order; junction bases with no gene match: 13. In DNA form, the CDR3 reads TGTGCCAGCAGCAACAGGGGGCAGACTGCTCTACCCCAGCATTTT. Translated, it gives CASSNRGQTALPQHF.

This clonotype was seen a handful of times. The CDR3: CASRETTNYGYTF. In DNA form, the CDR3 reads TGTGCCAGCAGAGAGACAACGAACTATGGCTACACCTTC. The chain carries TRBV6-1 and TRBJ1-2; D remains ambiguous. Trimming cost V 6 bases and J 2 bases, with 10 bases left between them. The CDR3 has 13 residues. From germline, CDR1 is MNHNS and CDR2 SASEGT.

The chain is built from TRBV7-6 and TRBJ2-5; 9 positions match TRBD1. The CDR3 has 15 residues. V dropped 5 bases and J dropped 5; count of bases not matched to a gene: 9. Germline-derived CDR1 and CDR2 are SGHVS and FNYEAQ. The CDR3 loop reads CASSPGTGPGETQYF. CDR3 DNA: TGTGCCAGCAGCCCCGGGACAGGGCCAGGGGAGACCCAGTACTTC.

This clonotype was seen many times. This chain joins TRBV12-5 and TRBJ1-1, with 9 bases fitting TRBD1. The CDR3 sequence is 16 residues long. In germline, CDR1 is LGHNT, CDR2 FRNRAP. V was pared by 1 base and J by 4 bases, with 7 bases of the junction left unmatched. The CDR3 DNA reads TGTGCTAGTGGTTTGGCGCCAGGACAGGGGATCACTGAAGCTTTCTTT. Amino acids: CASGLAPGQGITEAFF.

This clonotype was counted at least ten times. Written as DNA, the CDR3 is TGTGCCAGCAGCTTAGGGGGGCGCCGGAACAATCAGCCCCAGCATTTT. Amino acids: CASSLGGRRNNQPQHF. The rearrangement joins TRBV11-2 to TRBJ1-5; maybe TRBD1 (6 bases). The CDR3 loop spans 16 amino acids. In germline, CDR1 is SGHAT, CDR2 FQNNGV. The V end lost 1 base, the J end lost 3 bases, and 13 bases lay between the germline ends. Looking up the rest from reference TRBV11-2 and TRBJ1-5 gives the full variable domain: EAGVAQSPRYKIIEKRQSVAFWCNPISGHATLYWYQQILGQGPKLLIQFQNNGVVDDSQLPKDRFSAERLKGVDSTLKIQPAKLEDSAVYLCASSLGGRRNNQPQHFGDGTRLSIL.